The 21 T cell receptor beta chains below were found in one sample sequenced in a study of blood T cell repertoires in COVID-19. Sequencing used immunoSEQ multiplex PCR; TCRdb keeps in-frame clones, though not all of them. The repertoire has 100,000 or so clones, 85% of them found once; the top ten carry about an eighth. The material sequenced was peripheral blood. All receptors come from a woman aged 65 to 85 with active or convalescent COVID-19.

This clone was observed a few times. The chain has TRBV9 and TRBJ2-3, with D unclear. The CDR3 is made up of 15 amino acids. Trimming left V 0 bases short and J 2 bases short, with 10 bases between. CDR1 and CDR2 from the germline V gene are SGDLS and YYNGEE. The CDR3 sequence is CASSVGNPDTDTQYF. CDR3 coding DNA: TGTGCCAGCAGCGTAGGCAACCCAGACACAGATACGCAGTATTTT.

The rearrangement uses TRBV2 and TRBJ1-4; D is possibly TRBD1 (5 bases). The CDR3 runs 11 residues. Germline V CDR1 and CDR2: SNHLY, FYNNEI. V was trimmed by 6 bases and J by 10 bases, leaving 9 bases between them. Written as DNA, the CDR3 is TGTGCCAGCAGCGACAGAAGAAAACTGTTTTTT. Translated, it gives CASSDRRKLFF. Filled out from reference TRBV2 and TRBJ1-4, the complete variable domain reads EPEVTQTPSHQVTQMGQEVILRCVPISNHLYFYWYRQILGQKVEFLVSFYNNEISEKSEIFDDQFSVERPDGSNFTLKIRSTKLEDSAMYFCASSDRRKLFFGSGTQLSVL.

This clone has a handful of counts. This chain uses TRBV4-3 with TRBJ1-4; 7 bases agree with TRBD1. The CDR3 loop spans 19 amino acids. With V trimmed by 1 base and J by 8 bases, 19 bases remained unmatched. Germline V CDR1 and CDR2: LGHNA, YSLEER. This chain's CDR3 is CASSQARGTGAAGGEKLFF. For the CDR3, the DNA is TGCGCCAGCAGCCAAGCTAGAGGAACAGGGGCCGCTGGGGGGGAAAAACTGTTTTTT.

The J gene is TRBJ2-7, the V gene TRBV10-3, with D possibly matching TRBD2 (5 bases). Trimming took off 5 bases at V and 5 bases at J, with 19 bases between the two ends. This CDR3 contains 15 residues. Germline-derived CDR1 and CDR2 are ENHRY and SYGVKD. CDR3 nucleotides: TGTGCCATCAGTCCCGGTGGTAGCGTCACACACGAGCAGTACTTC. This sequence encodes CAISPGGSVTHEQYF.

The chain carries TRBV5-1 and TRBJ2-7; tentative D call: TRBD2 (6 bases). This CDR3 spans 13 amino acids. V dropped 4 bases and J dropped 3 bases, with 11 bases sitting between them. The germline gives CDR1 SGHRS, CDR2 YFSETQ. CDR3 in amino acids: CASSPSGGYEQYF. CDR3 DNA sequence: TGCGCCAGCAGCCCCTCCGGGGGCTACGAGCAGTACTTC.

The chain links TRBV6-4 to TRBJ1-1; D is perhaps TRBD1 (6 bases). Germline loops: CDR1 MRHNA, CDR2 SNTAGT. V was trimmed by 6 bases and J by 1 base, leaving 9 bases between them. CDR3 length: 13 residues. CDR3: CASSHRENTEAFF. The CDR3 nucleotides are TGTGCCAGCAGCCACAGGGAGAACACTGAAGCTTTCTTT.

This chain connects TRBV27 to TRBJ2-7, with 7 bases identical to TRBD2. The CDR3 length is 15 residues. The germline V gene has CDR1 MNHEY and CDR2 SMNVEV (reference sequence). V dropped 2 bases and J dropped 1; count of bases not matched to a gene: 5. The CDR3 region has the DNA TGTGCCAGCAGTTTACAGGCTAGCGGTTCCTACGAGCAGTACTTC. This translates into CASSLQASGSYEQYF.

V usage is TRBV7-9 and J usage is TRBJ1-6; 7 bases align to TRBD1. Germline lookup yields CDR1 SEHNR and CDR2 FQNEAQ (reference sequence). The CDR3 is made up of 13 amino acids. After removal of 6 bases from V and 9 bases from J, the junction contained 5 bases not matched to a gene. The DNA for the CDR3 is TGTGCCAGCAGTTCGACAGGGTTTTCACCCCTCCACTTT. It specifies CASSSTGFSPLHF.

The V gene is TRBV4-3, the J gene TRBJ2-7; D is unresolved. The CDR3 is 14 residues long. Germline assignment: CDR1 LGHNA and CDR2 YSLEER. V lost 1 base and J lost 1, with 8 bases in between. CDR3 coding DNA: TGCGCCAGCAGCCAAGTCGCAGATTCCTACGAGCAGTACTTC. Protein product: CASSQVADSYEQYF.

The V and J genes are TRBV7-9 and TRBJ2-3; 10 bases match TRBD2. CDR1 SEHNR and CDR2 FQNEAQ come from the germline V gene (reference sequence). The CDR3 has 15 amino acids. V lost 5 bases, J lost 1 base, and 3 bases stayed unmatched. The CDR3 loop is CASSRTSGGTDTQYF. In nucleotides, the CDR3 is TGTGCCAGCAGCCGAACTAGCGGGGGCACAGATACGCAGTATTTT.

The CDR3 nucleotides are TGTGCCAGCAGCTTATATGCGACAGGGAATTATTCACCCCTCCACTTT. Its protein product is CASSLYATGNYSPLHF. The chain has TRBV7-2 and TRBJ1-6; 7 nucleotides align to TRBD1. Germline assignment: CDR1 SGHTA and CDR2 FQGNSA. CDR3 length: 16 residues. V shed 2 bases, J shed 8 bases, and the junction held 9 bases outside the gene matches.

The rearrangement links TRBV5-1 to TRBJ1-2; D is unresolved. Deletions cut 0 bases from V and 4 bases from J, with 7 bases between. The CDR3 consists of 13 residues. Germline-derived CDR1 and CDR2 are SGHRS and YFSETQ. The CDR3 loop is CASSLGEPYGYTF. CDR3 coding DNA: TGCGCCAGCAGCTTGGGGGAGCCCTATGGCTACACCTTC.

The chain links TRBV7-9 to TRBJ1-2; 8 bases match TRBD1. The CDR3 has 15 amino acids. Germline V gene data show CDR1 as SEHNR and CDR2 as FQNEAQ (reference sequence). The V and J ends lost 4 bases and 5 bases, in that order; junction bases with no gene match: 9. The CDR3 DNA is TGTGCCAGCAGCTGGAAGGGACAGGACCCTTATGGCTACACCTTC. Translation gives CASSWKGQDPYGYTF.

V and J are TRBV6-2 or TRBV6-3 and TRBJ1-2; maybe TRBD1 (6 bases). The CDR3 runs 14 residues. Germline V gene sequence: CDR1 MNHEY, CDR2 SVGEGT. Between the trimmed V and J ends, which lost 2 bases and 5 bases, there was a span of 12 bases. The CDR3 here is CASSYGTRGYGYTF. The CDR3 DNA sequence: TGTGCCAGCAGTTACGGAACCAGGGGATATGGCTACACCTTC.

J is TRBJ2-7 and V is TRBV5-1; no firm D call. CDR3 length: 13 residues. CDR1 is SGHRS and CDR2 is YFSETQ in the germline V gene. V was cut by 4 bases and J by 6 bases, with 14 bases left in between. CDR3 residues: CASSRGLASEQYF. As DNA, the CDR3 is TGCGCCAGCAGCCGAGGTCTGGCGTCCGAGCAGTACTTC.

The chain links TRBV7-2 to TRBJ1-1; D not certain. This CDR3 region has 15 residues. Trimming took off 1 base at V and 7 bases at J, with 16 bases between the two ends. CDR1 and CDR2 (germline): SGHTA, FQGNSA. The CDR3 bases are TGTGCCAGCAGCTTAGGGTCAGTAGTTGGAGTTGAAGCTTTCTTT. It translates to CASSLGSVVGVEAFF.

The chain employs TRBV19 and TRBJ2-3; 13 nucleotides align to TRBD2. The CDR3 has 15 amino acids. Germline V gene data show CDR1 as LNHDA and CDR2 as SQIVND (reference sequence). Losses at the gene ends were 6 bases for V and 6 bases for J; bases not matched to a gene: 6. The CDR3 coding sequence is TGTGCCAGTAGGCCACTAGCGGGGGGGCTGGATACGCAGTATTTT. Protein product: CASRPLAGGLDTQYF. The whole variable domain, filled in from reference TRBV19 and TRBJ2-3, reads DGGITQSPKYLFRKEGQNVTLSCEQNLNHDAMYWYRQDPGQGLRLIYYSQIVNDFQKGDIAEGYSVSREKKESFPLTVTSAQKNPTAFYLCASRPLAGGLDTQYFGPGTRLTVL.

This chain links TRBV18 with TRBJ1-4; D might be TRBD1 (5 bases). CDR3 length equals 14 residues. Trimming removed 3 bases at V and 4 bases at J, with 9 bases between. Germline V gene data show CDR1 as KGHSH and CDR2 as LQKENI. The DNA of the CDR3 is TGTGCCAGCTCACCGGGACTCCATAATGAAAAACTGTTTTTT. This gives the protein CASSPGLHNEKLFF.

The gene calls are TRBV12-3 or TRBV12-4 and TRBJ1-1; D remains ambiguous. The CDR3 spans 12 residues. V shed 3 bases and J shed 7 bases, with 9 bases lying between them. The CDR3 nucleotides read TGTGCCAGCAGTTTGTCAACCGGTGAAGCTTTCTTT. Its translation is CASSLSTGEAFF.

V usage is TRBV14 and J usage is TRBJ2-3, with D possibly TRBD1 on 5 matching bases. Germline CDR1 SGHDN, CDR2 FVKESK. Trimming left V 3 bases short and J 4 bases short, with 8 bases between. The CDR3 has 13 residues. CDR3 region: CASSQSGPDTQYF. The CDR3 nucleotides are TGTGCCAGCAGCCAGTCAGGGCCAGATACGCAGTATTTT.

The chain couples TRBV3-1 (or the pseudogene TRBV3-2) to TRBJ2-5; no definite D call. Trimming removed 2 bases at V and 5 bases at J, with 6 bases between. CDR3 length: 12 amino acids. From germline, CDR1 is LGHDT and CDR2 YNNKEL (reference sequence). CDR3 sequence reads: CASSQRHETQYF. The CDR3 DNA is TGTGCCAGCAGCCAACGACATGAGACCCAGTACTTC.